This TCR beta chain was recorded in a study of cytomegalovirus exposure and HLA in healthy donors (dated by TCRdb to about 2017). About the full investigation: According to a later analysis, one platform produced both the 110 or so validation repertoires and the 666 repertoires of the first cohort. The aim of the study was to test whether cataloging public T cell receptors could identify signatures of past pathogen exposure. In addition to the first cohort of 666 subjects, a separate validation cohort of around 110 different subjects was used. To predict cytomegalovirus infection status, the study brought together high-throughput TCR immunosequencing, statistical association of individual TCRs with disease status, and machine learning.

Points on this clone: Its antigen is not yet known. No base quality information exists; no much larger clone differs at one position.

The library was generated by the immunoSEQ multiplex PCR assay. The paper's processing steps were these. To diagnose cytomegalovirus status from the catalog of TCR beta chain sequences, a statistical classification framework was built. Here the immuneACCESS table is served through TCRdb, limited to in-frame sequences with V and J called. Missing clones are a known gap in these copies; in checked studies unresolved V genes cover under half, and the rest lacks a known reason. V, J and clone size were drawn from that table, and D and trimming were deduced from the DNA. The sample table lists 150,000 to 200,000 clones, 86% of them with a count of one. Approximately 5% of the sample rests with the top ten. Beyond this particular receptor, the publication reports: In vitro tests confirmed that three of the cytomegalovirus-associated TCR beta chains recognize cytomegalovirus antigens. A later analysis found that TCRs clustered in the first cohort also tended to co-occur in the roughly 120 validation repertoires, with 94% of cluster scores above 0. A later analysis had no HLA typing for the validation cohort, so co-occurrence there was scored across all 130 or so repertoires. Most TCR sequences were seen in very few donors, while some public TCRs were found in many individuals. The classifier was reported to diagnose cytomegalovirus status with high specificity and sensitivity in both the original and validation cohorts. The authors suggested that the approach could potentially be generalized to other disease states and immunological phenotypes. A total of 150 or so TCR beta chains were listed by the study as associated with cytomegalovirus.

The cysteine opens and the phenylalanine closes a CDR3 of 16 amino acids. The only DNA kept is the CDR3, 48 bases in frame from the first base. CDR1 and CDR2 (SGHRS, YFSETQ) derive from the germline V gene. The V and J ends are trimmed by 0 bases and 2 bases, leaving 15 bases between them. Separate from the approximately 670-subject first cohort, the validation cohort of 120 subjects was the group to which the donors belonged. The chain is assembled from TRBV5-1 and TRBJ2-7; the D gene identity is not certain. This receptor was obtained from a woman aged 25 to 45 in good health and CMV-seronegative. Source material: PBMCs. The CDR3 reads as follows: CASSLALTAPTYEQYF. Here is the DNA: TGCGCCAGCAGCTTGGCCTTGACGGCGCCGACCTACGAGCAGTACTTC.